This T cell receptor (beta chain) comes out of a study of blood T cell repertoires in COVID-19. Across the whole study: Acute-phase and convalescent COVID-19 samples originated in the United States, Italy and Spain. Sources were T cells, B-cell-depleted T cells, or PBMCs; the material itself was cDNA or gDNA.

Trimming pared 0 bases from V and 8 bases from J, leaving 11 bases between. CDR1 is LGHNA, CDR2 YSLEER, per germline. The length of the CDR3 is 13 residues. Assay used: immunoSEQ multiplex PCR; TCRdb lists only in-frame clones, some missing. This repertoire shows approximately 84,000 clones, almost 90% found once; its top ten account for roughly 1.5%. The J gene is TRBJ2-7, the V gene TRBV4-3; tentatively, D is TRBD1 (5 bases). The source is a human donor with active COVID-19. The donor label of this sample is uncertain. Sequencing was done on a sample of peripheral blood. CDR3 region: CASSQDSGAKQYF. The CDR3 DNA follows: TGCGCCAGCAGCCAAGATTCTGGGGCTAAGCAGTACTTC.